These 16 T cell receptor beta chains came from one sample sequenced in a study of CD8 T cells in ankylosing spondylitis. One entry per CDR3 protein results from TCRdb running MiXCR on the 5' RACE reads. The data contain about 96,000 distinct CDR3 sequences, around 26% of them singletons. The sequencing input was blood, either unsorted or a sorted T cell fraction (not recorded which). The receptors were sampled from a male donor with ankylosing spondylitis or in good health (not recorded which).

J is TRBJ2-2 and V is TRBV24-1, with D unclear. Trimming removed 3 bases from V and 4 bases from J, with 17 bases in between. This CDR3 is 17 amino acids long. Germline lookup yields CDR1 KGHDR and CDR2 SFDVKD. CDR3 sequence (DNA): TGTGCCACCAGTGATCCACGACGTTCGGCGATCACCGGGGAGCTGTTTTTT. Translated: CATSDPRRSAITGELFF.

The chain links TRBV5-1 to TRBJ2-2, with 8 bases matching TRBD1. Per germline, CDR1 SGHRS and CDR2 YFSETQ. J gave up 6 bases and V 0 bases, and 10 bases lay outside the gene matches. The CDR3 spans 17 residues. The CDR3 sequence: CASSLGSTGVVSGELFF. The CDR3 bases are TGCGCCAGCAGCTTGGGATCGACAGGGGTTGTCTCCGGGGAGCTGTTTTTT.

This clonotype appeared a few times. The rearrangement links TRBV5-1 to TRBJ1-2; D perhaps matches TRBD1 (5 bases). Germline V gives CDR1 SGHRS, CDR2 YFSETQ. CDR3 length: 14 residues. Trimming stripped 0 bases from V and 4 bases from J, with 10 bases between. The CDR3 region has the DNA TGCGCCAGCAGCTTGGAAGAGGGGATCTATGGCTACACCTTC. Its translation: CASSLEEGIYGYTF.

The chain recombines TRBV2 with TRBJ1-2; possible D gene TRBD1, 6 bases. V was trimmed by 6 bases and J by 0 bases, leaving 17 bases between them. From germline, CDR1 is SNHLY and CDR2 FYNNEI. The CDR3 loop spans 16 amino acids. CDR3 in DNA: TGTGCCAGCAGGCGCGAGATACAGGGCACTAACTATGGCTACACCTTC. This gives the protein CASRREIQGTNYGYTF.

The rearrangement uses TRBV4-1 and TRBJ2-7, with D unclear. The CDR3 has 14 amino acids. Trimming pared 4 bases from V and 4 bases from J, leaving 14 bases between. From germline, CDR1 is MGHRA and CDR2 YSYEKL. The CDR3 spells CASSPVVVQYEQYF. The CDR3 nucleotides are TGCGCCAGCAGCCCAGTTGTGGTCCAATACGAGCAGTACTTC.

The chain employs TRBV29-1 and TRBJ1-2; a weak D match, TRBD1 (6 bases). V was cut by 4 bases and J by 6 bases, with 15 bases left in between. CDR1 is SQVTM and CDR2 is ANQGSEA in the germline V gene. CDR3 size: 13 residues. The CDR3 here is CSVVRGEENGYTF. In DNA form, the CDR3 reads TGCAGCGTTGTCAGGGGAGAGGAGAATGGCTACACCTTC.

The chain uses TRBV5-1 and TRBJ2-3, with 10 bases aligning to TRBD2. The CDR3 sequence is 15 residues long. Losses at the gene ends were 5 bases for V and 1 base for J; bases not matched to a gene: 4. Germline V CDR1 and CDR2: SGHRS, YFSETQ. CDR3 in DNA: TGCGCCAGCAGACCGACTAGCGGGCGCACAGATACGCAGTATTTT. Translation gives CASRPTSGRTDTQYF.

This clonotype was picked up a small number of times. The CDR3 is CASSLTRTQGDTQYF. DNA of the CDR3: TGTGCCAGCAGCCTAACCCGGACCCAGGGAGATACGCAGTATTTT. The chain joins TRBV7-8 to TRBJ2-3; TRBD1 might be the D (5 bases). The length of the CDR3 is 15 residues. The V gene lost 5 bases and the J gene lost 5 bases, with 17 bases spanning the gap. Looked up from germline, CDR1 is SGHVS and CDR2 is FQNEAQ.

The V and J genes are TRBV20-1 and TRBJ1-5, with TRBD1 identical over 12 bases. The germline CDR1 and CDR2 sequences are DFQATT and SNEGSKA (reference sequence). The CDR3 runs to 14 residues. V shed 6 bases, J shed 7 bases, and the junction held 7 bases outside the gene matches. The CDR3 protein is CSAVTGTGGQPQHF. In DNA form, the CDR3 reads TGCAGTGCAGTTACCGGGACAGGGGGCCAGCCCCAGCATTTT.

The gene calls are TRBV3-1 and TRBJ1-2; the D gene is possibly TRBD1 (5 bases). The V and J ends lost 0 bases and 6 bases respectively, with 14 bases between them. This CDR3 contains 15 residues. Germline V gives CDR1 LGHDT, CDR2 YNNKEL (reference sequence). CDR3 DNA sequence: TGTGCCAGCAGCCAAGACTCGGGGACTCGTAATGGCTACACCTTC. Protein: CASSQDSGTRNGYTF. Based on the CDR3 plus reference TRBV3-1 and TRBJ1-2, the full variable domain is DTAVSQTPKYLVTQMGNDKSIKCEQNLGHDTMYWYKQDSKKFLKIMFSYNNKELIINETVPNRFSPKSPDKAHLNLHINSLELGDSAVYFCASSQDSGTRNGYTFGSGTRLTVV.

This clonotype was counted between two and nine times. The CDR3 region is CASSGSRDWFPFF. Here the CDR3 DNA reads TGTGCCAGCAGCGGATCCAGGGACTGGTTTCCGTTCTTC. The V call is TRBV6-1, the J call TRBJ2-1; a weak D match, TRBD2 (6 bases). Germline lookup yields CDR1 MNHNS and CDR2 SASEGT. There are 13 residues in the CDR3. V was shortened by 6 bases and J by 15 bases, with 21 bases between the two germline ends.

This clonotype was seen only a few times. The chain links TRBV5-1 to TRBJ2-3; 10 positions agree with TRBD2. V shed 4 bases and J 0 bases; nucleotides not matched to a gene: 11. CDR3 length: 18 residues. CDR1 is SGHRS and CDR2 is YFSETQ in the germline V gene. The CDR3 loop reads CASSPLPPSGGSTDTQYF. The CDR3 DNA sequence: TGCGCCAGCAGCCCCCTACCCCCTAGCGGGGGAAGCACAGATACGCAGTATTTT.

The V gene is TRBV5-1, the J gene TRBJ1-2, with D maybe TRBD1 (5 bases). The CDR3 spans 15 residues. V was shortened by 0 bases and J by 5 bases, with 14 bases between the two germline ends. Germline CDR1 and CDR2: SGHRS and YFSETQ. The CDR3 is CASSLEGLKSYGYTF. The CDR3 nucleotides read TGCGCCAGCAGCTTGGAGGGGCTTAAGAGTTATGGCTACACCTTC.

This clonotype occurred many times. CDR3 sequence (DNA): TGTGCCAGCAGCCGGGCCCCCGAACGGGCTTTCTTT. Protein: CASSRAPERAFF. The chain couples TRBV7-9 to TRBJ1-1, with no clear D. CDR3 size: 12 residues. The germline V gene encodes CDR1 SEHNR and CDR2 FQNEAQ (reference sequence). Trimming shortened V by 5 bases and J by 11 bases, and 15 bases separated the two germline ends.

There are a few counts of this clonotype. V and J are TRBV12-3 or TRBV12-4 and TRBJ1-4; possibly TRBD1 for D (5 bases). This CDR3 is 14 amino acids long. Trimming removed 7 bases from V and 3 bases from J, with 12 bases in between. CDR3 in DNA: TGTGCCAGCACCCAGGGATCGGCTAATGAAAAACTGTTTTTT. The encoded protein is CASTQGSANEKLFF.

The J gene is TRBJ1-1, the V gene TRBV11-3, with no clear D. The CDR3 is 14 amino acids. The V gene lost 3 bases and the J gene lost 1 base, with 9 bases spanning the gap. Germline CDR1 SGHNT, CDR2 YENEEA. CDR3 loop: CASSFAGENTEAFF. CDR3 DNA sequence: TGTGCCAGCAGCTTCGCTGGGGAGAACACTGAAGCTTTCTTT. The whole variable domain, filled in from reference TRBV11-3 and TRBJ1-1, reads EAGVVQSPRYKIIEKKQPVAFWCNPISGHNTLYWYLQNLGQGPELLIRYENEEAVDDSQLPKDRFSAERLKGVDSTLKIQPAELGDSAVYLCASSFAGENTEAFFGQGTRLTVV.